This T cell receptor beta chain was identified during a study of blood T cell repertoires in COVID-19 (dated by TCRdb to 2020 to 2021). Background on the whole study: Samples covering the acute and convalescent phases of COVID-19 were provided by collaborators in the United States, Italy and Spain. Subjects who had been exposed to COVID-19, were actively infected with it, or had recovered from it provided the deeply sampled blood TCRbeta repertoires that made up the dataset. Samples were obtained from the ongoing ImmuneRACE study (first 160 participants) and from some 1,300 subjects provided by 6 global collaborators. Where HLA class I and class II types were available, the types were taken from metadata supplied by the sample provider, not from assay-based typing. Nearly every sample came with metadata listing a de-identified subject ID, COVID-19 status, age in years and sex. The repertoires were released in a freely available public database meant as a resource for research on the immune response to SARS-CoV-2. The prospective study material was composed of cDNA or gDNA derived from T cells, B-cell-depleted T cells, or PBMCs. What the authors observed across the whole study: How much clinical and demographic metadata was included differed by source and by participant, and the metadata was provided uncurated.

The collaborating institutions used their own protocols to collect whole blood in K2EDTA tubes. For TCRbeta analysis, collaborators shipped samples as frozen whole blood, isolated PBMCs, or DNA extracted from either of those sample types. On this clone itself: Its specific antigen is unknown. Base qualities are not at hand, and no much larger clone is one base apart.

V and J are trimmed by 6 bases and 4 bases, and the gene matches miss 10 bases of the junction. Reading the germline V gene gives CDR1 ENHRY and CDR2 SYGVKD. Including the terminal cysteine and phenylalanine, the CDR3 comprises 16 residues. Just the 48-base CDR3 DNA is kept, in frame starting at base 1. TCRbeta CDR3 regions were amplified from genomic DNA using the immunoSEQ Assay, a bias-controlled multiplex PCR. Under the source paper's analysis protocol: Nucleated cell counts per sample were estimated from amplification of reference gene primers within the assay. Sequence reads were collapsed and filtered to measure the absolute abundance of every unique TCRbeta CDR3 rearrangement. For each sample, productive Simpson clonality was calculated by taking the square root of Simpson's diversity index across productive rearrangements. Drawn from immuneACCESS, this table holds only the in-frame rearrangements with V and J called that TCRdb kept. Clones are partly lost; checked studies trace under half to an unresolved V gene and leave the rest unexplained. Clone size and V and J calls were adopted from that table, with D and trimming inferred from the DNA. This sample has tens of thousands of clones in its table, and just over 85% of those were observed once. The ten largest clones capture 11% of the sample.

The sequencing sample was made of peripheral blood. This receptor was obtained from a man in his 70s with active or convalescent COVID-19. The chain is encoded by TRBV10-3 joined to TRBJ2-7, with TRBD1 identical over 12 junction bases. The CDR3 corresponds to CAISPHWDRGLYEQYF. The DNA sequence is as follows: TGTGCCATCAGCCCCCACTGGGACAGGGGGCTTTACGAGCAGTACTTC.